A selection of T cell receptor beta chains follows, all from one sample in a study of identical twins. Using its own MiXCR run on the 5' RACE reads, TCRdb lists one record per CDR3 protein. Of 500,000 to 650,000 distinct CDR3 sequences detected, about 7% appear once; the ten largest clones hold over 1.5%. These data also formed part of another study, on yellow fever vaccine responses in identical twins.

The sample was PBMCs. Every receptor here comes from a woman younger than 30 in good health. Each CDR3 is given without its conserved first and last residue. Not every row has a clone size; where given, it reads once, few, many or a size class.

size	V	J	CDR3
NA	TRBV28	TRBJ2-3	ASRPSRKGTDTQY
few	TRBV3-1	TRBJ2-2	ASSPPWTGTGELF
few	TRBV3-1	TRBJ2-1	ASSQAGLAGGWYNEQF
many	TRBV2	TRBJ2-6	ASREGSSGANVLT
many	TRBV11-2	TRBJ2-1	ASSHFFGTGAFYEQF
NA	TRBV13	TRBJ2-1	ASSRRESYNEQF
NA	TRBV20-1	TRBJ2-5	SAWGLVVDGRDQKETQY
many	TRBV11-2	TRBJ2-3	ASSLGIATDTQY
many	TRBV9	TRBJ2-5	ASSVGDGRGTQETQY
NA	TRBV9	TRBJ1-2	ASSADPRGALQGGYT
NA	TRBV24-1	TRBJ2-7	ATSEGGLQGNEQY
few	TRBV20-1	TRBJ2-5	SAPPGTGGEETQY
few	TRBV5-1	TRBJ1-1	ASSRGVPGGGGTEAF
many	TRBV5-6	TRBJ1-6	ASSSSARKGESYNSPLH
NA	TRBV20-1	TRBJ2-1	SAPRWTSGGRYNEQF
many	TRBV3-1	TRBJ1-6	ASSLGQESAPLH
few	TRBV20-1	TRBJ2-2	SARAYSTGELF
many	TRBV5-1	TRBJ2-7	ASSLVDATYEQY